This T cell receptor beta chain was found in a study of regulatory T cells in long-lasting Graves disease. Overall study findings and caveats: Repertoires from persistent disease leaned toward TRBV28, TRBJ1-2 and TRBJ2-5.

Time point denoted: newly diagnosed GD, antithyroid drugs for less than 3 months. TCR sequences were obtained from RNA taken from PBMCs. HTBI primers from iRepertoire and Arm-PCR of CDR3 regions yielded the TCR beta libraries. A single record per CDR3 protein comes from TCRdb applying MiXCR to the multiplex PCR reads. This table has a few hundred thousand distinct CDR3 sequences, approximately 12% appearing once. Trimming took 1 base from V and 7 from J; bases not matched to a gene: 9. This CDR3 region has 17 residues. Germline lookup yields CDR1 LNHNV and CDR2 YYDKDF (reference sequence). For this clonotype: As yet, its antigen is unknown.

The same specimen was also included in a second study, on T cells in Graves' hyperthyroidism and ophthalmopathy. From that report: The HTBI primer set drove a first-round RT-PCR of the TCR CDR3. Blood also carried most thyroid clonotypes expanded above 0.001. Using 13 V-J features, a model discriminated ophthalmopathy from stable hyperthyroidism.

The receptor was derived from a man aged 25 to 45 with Graves disease. This sample comprised peripheral blood mononuclear cells (PBMCs), obtained at new diagnosis, from a patient treated with antithyroid drugs. This chain links TRBV15 with TRBJ2-1; 11 nucleotides agree with TRBD2. The CDR3, as DNA: TGTGCCACCAGCAGAGCTAGCGGGAGGATCGGGGCGAATGAGCAGTTCTTC. This translates into CATSRASGRIGANEQFF.